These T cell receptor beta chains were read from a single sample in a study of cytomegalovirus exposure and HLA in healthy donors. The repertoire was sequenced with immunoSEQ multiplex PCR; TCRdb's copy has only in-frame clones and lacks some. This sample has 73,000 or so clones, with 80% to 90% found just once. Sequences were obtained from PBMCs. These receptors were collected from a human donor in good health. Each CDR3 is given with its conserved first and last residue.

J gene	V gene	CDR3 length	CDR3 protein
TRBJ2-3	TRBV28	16	CASTTYSGSSTDTQYF
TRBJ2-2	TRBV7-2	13	CASSALEAGELFF
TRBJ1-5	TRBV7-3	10	CASLDQPQHF
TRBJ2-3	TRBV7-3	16	CASSSPFGQGTDTQYF
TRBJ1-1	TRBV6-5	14	CASSHRQGVAKAFF
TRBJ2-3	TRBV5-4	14	CASSLDRVKDTQYF
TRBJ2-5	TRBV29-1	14	CSGFGGAGGGTQYF
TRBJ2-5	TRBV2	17	CASSGLAGDRVQETQYF
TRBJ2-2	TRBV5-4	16	CASSFGGGAGTGELFF
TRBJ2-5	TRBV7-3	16	CASSLGLAGGRETQYF
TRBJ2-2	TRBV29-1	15	CSGKLAGGHSGELFF
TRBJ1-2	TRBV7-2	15	CASSPTGAANYGYTF
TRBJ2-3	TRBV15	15	CATSKTGSETDTQYF
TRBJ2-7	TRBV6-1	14	CASGMVTETYEQYF
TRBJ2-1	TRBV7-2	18	CASSLVGYRLAGRNEQFF
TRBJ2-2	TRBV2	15	CASSDTDLPAGELFF
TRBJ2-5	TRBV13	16	CASSSTRDSRQETQYF
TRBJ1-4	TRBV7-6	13	CASSLARGEKLFF
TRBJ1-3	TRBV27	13	CASRSGSGNTIYF
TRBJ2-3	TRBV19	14	CASSIGLAADTQYF
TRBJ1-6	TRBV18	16	CASSVREVSDNSPLHF
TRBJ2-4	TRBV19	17	CASSIEGVGLAKNIQYF
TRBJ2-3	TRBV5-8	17	CASSTGTSGGGADTQYF
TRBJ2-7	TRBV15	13	CATSREAIYEQYF
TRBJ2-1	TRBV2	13	CASRWTSGGEQFF
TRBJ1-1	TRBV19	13	CASNGQEGALAFF
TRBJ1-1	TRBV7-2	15	CASSNRGLSFTEAFF
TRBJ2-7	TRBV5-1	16	CASSLRTGTADYEQYF
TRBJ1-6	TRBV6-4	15	CASRTRTGTGSPLHF
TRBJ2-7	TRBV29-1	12	CSGMGQRYEQYF
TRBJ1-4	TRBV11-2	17	CASSSNDRGKLNEKLFF
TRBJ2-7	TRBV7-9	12	CASSLGAYEQYF
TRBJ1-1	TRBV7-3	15	CASSLASSGVTEAFF